These 27 T cell receptor beta chains share one sample of origin, sequenced in a study of OX40 agonist ivuxolimab in advanced cancers. TCRdb's copy holds only in-frame clones and misses some; the assay was immunoSEQ multiplex PCR. The table shows around 80,000 clones, with roughly 84% occurring only once. The specimen comprised CD4+ or CD8+ T cells sorted from blood, sampled in a trial of the OX40 agonist ivuxolimab. The receptors stem from an adult with an advanced solid tumor such as melanoma, head and neck, liver or kidney cancer.

The CDR3 sequence is CASRGDRGRLRETQYF. CDR3 DNA: TGTGCCAGCAGAGGGGACAGGGGACGCCTGAGAGAGACCCAGTACTTC. V usage is TRBV2 and J usage is TRBJ2-5; 10 bases map to TRBD1. Trimming at V came to 6 bases and at J to 4 bases, leaving 11 bases not matched to a gene. The germline V gene has CDR1 SNHLY and CDR2 FYNNEI. CDR3 size: 16 residues.

CDR3 loop: CASGLVRTGADTQYF. The CDR3 DNA follows: TGTGCTAGTGGTTTGGTACGCACAGGGGCAGATACGCAGTATTTT. The chain uses TRBV12-5 and TRBJ2-3; the match to TRBD1 covers 7 bases. Germline lookup yields CDR1 LGHNT and CDR2 FRNRAP. V lost 0 bases, J lost 4 bases, and 4 bases stayed unmatched. The CDR3 is made up of 15 amino acids.

This CDR3 is CASSLVGGGRGEKLFF. Written as DNA, the CDR3 is TGTGCCAGCAGCTTAGTAGGCGGAGGTCGGGGTGAAAAACTGTTTTTT. V and J are TRBV7-8 and TRBJ1-4; D gene unclear. Germline V gives CDR1 SGHVS, CDR2 FQNEAQ. Deletions cut 1 base from V and 7 bases from J, with 16 bases between. The CDR3 has 16 amino acids.

The chain recombines TRBV27 with TRBJ2-7; TRBD2 matches 7 bases. Looked up from germline, CDR1 is MNHEY and CDR2 is SMNVEV (reference sequence). J lost 2 bases, V lost 6 bases, and 10 bases had no gene match. CDR3 length equals 15 residues. CDR3 coding DNA: TGTGCCAGCAGGCGCGGCGGGAGACACGCCTACGAGCAGTACTTC. It is translated as CASRRGGRHAYEQYF.

Of note for this clone: One junction end disagrees with the germline gene, perhaps due to a read error. The chain carries TRBV5-6 and TRBJ1-4; 12 bases fit TRBD1. The CDR3 contains 12 residues. Germline V gives CDR1 SGHDT, CDR2 YYEEEE. CDR3 DNA sequence: TGTGCCAGCAGCTTGGGGGACAGGGGGCTCTCTTTT. It encodes CASSLGDRGLSF.

The chain employs TRBV6-5 and TRBJ2-5; perhaps TRBD1 as D (5 bases). The germline CDR1 and CDR2 sequences are MNHEY and SVGAGI. The V end lost 5 bases, the J end lost 5 bases, and 15 bases lay between the germline ends. There are 14 residues in the CDR3. The CDR3 reads CASSTPLYRETQYF. The DNA for the CDR3 is TGTGCCAGCAGTACGCCCCTATACAGGGAGACCCAGTACTTC.

The chain links TRBV7-6 to TRBJ2-5, with D unclear. The germline V and J ends were trimmed by 5 bases and 7 bases, with 14 bases remaining between them. Germline CDR1 SGHVS, CDR2 FNYEAQ. The length of the CDR3 is 13 residues. The CDR3 DNA follows: TGTGCCAGCAGCCCACTGACCGGCCGGACCCAGTACTTC. Protein sequence: CASSPLTGRTQYF.

The chain links TRBV6-1 to TRBJ2-7; 8 bases agree with TRBD1. Germline V CDR1 and CDR2: MNHNS, SASEGT. The CDR3 is 14 residues long. Trimming took 4 bases from V and 2 from J; bases not matched to a gene: 4. CDR3 sequence (DNA): TGTGCCAGCAGTGTGACAGGGGCACCCTACGAGCAGTACTTC. It codes for CASSVTGAPYEQYF.

This rearrangement joins TRBV7-9 to TRBJ1-2; TRBD1 matches at 10 bases. The V gene end was trimmed by 5 bases and the J gene end by 7 bases; junction bases not matched to a gene: 4. The CDR3 runs to 13 residues. The V gene's germline CDR1 is SEHNR and CDR2 FQNEAQ (reference sequence). The CDR3 sequence: CASSMTGGGGYTF. In DNA form, the CDR3 reads TGTGCCAGCAGCATGACAGGGGGCGGTGGCTACACCTTC.

This chain links TRBV11-3 with TRBJ1-1; no clear D. CDR1 is SGHNT and CDR2 is YENEEA in the germline V gene. This CDR3 is built from 12 residues. V gave up 5 bases and J gave up 7 bases, with 11 bases separating them. The DNA for the CDR3 is TGTGCCAGCAGCCTAATCCGGGGTGAAGCTTTCTTT. Amino acid sequence: CASSLIRGEAFF.

As for this clone: Different DNA sequences within this sample yield the same CDR3. The rearrangement uses TRBV27 and TRBJ2-2; TRBD1 aligns across 8 bases. The CDR3 totals 14 residues. V was clipped by 5 bases and J by 7 bases; unmatched bases: 6. Germline V lookup: CDR1 MNHEY, CDR2 SMNVEV (reference sequence). CDR3 in amino acids: CASSRTGLGGELFF. The CDR3 DNA reads as TGTGCCAGCAGTCGGACAGGGCTAGGCGGGGAGCTGTTTTTT.

The genes are TRBV18 and TRBJ2-4; D possibly matches TRBD1 or TRBD2 (5 bases each). The ends were cut back, 2 bases at V and 4 bases at J, with 15 bases in the middle. The CDR3 covers 16 residues. The germline V gene encodes CDR1 KGHSH and CDR2 LQKENI. This chain's CDR3 is CASSPTGTTGKNIQYF. CDR3 nucleotides: TGTGCCAGCTCACCAACGGGGACGACTGGGAAAAACATTCAGTACTTC.

The J gene is TRBJ2-3, the V gene TRBV4-1; 8 positions agree with TRBD2. Germline V gene lookup returns CDR1 MGHRA and CDR2 YSYEKL. After removal of 4 bases from V and 0 bases from J, the junction contained 3 bases not matched to a gene. The CDR3 extends over 15 amino acids. The CDR3 DNA reads as TGCGCCAGCAGCCTACTAGCGGAAAGCACAGATACGCAGTATTTT. This sequence encodes CASSLLAESTDTQYF.

This chain joins TRBV5-1 and TRBJ1-5; TRBD1 is a possible D gene (6 bases). This CDR3 is 13 amino acids long. V lost 3 bases, J lost 7 bases, and 11 bases lay in between. Germline CDR1 and CDR2: SGHRS and YFSETQ. CDR3: CASSSQGGQPQHF. The CDR3 DNA is TGCGCCAGCAGCTCACAGGGAGGGCAGCCCCAGCATTTT.

This clone was seen more than once but under ten times. This sample includes further DNA sequences coding for the same CDR3. The chain joins TRBV7-2 to TRBJ2-6; D unresolved. Germline V gives CDR1 SGHTA, CDR2 FQGNSA. The germline V and J ends were trimmed by 0 bases and 2 bases, with 8 bases remaining between them. CDR3 size: 16 residues. Here the CDR3 DNA reads TGTGCCAGCAGCTTAGCGTCAGGAGCTGGGGCCAACGTCCTGACTTTC. Translation gives CASSLASGAGANVLTF.

V gene TRBV4-3 combines with J gene TRBJ2-7; TRBD2 matches at 7 bases. CDR1 LGHNA and CDR2 YSLEER come from the germline V gene. CDR3 length equals 16 residues. V trimming: 1 base; J trimming: 0 bases; junction bases outside the gene matches: 6. As DNA, the CDR3 is TGCGCCAGCAGCCAAGCGTTAGGCGGGAGCTCCTACGAGCAGTACTTC. Translating gives CASSQALGGSSYEQYF.

V is TRBV10-3 and J is TRBJ1-2, with D possibly matching TRBD1 (6 bases). V lost 5 bases and J lost 0, with 10 bases in between. The CDR3 length is 14 residues. Germline V lookup: CDR1 ENHRY, CDR2 SYGVKD. The CDR3 protein is CAISQQGTNYGYTF. CDR3 in DNA: TGTGCCATCAGTCAACAGGGAACTAACTATGGCTACACCTTC.

The CDR3 reads CASSPPRREGTNEQFF. DNA of the CDR3: TGTGCCAGCAGCCCTCCCCGGCGGGAGGGAACCAATGAGCAGTTCTTC. The chain employs TRBV4-2 and TRBJ2-1; 9 positions match TRBD2. The CDR3 runs 16 residues. Trimming at V came to 4 bases and at J to 6 bases, leaving 10 bases not matched to a gene. Germline V CDR1 and CDR2: LGHNA, YNFKEQ.

J is TRBJ2-7 and V is TRBV5-1, with 16 bases that match TRBD2. The germline V gene has CDR1 SGHRS and CDR2 YFSETQ. The length of the CDR3 is 16 residues. The V segment lost 4 bases and the J segment 1 base; nucleotides outside the gene matches: 2. This CDR3 reads CASSRGLAGGSYEQYF. CDR3 nucleotides: TGCGCCAGCAGCAGGGGACTAGCGGGAGGGTCCTACGAGCAGTACTTC.

The chain employs TRBV27 and TRBJ1-5; D ambiguous. There are 16 residues in the CDR3. Germline lookup yields CDR1 MNHEY and CDR2 SMNVEV (reference sequence). V lost 0 bases and J lost 1, with 10 bases in between. The CDR3 region has the DNA TGTGCCAGCAGTTTATCGGCGCAGCGAAGCAATCAGCCCCAGCATTTT. Its protein is CASSLSAQRSNQPQHF.

The chain combines TRBV2 with TRBJ1-1; D might be TRBD1 (5 bases). The germline CDR1 and CDR2 sequences are SNHLY and FYNNEI. V was trimmed by 5 bases and J by 5 bases, leaving 15 bases between them. CDR3 length: 14 amino acids. CDR3 loop: CASSYYAGRTEAFF. CDR3 sequence (DNA): TGTGCCAGCAGTTACTATGCAGGGAGGACTGAAGCTTTCTTT.

The chain combines TRBV5-6 with TRBJ2-2; D gene ambiguous. Trimming stripped 4 bases from V and 4 bases from J, with 2 bases between. The CDR3 runs 11 residues. CDR1 SGHDT and CDR2 YYEEEE come from the germline V gene. CDR3 region: CASSRTGELFF. The DNA for the CDR3 is TGTGCCAGCAGCCGCACCGGGGAGCTGTTTTTT.

The chain has TRBV19 and TRBJ2-7, with 11 bases fitting TRBD1. This CDR3 comprises 16 residues. The germline V gene encodes CDR1 LNHDA and CDR2 SQIVND (reference sequence). V trimming: 6 bases; J trimming: 1 base; junction bases outside the gene matches: 8. The CDR3 region has the DNA TGTGCCAGTAGCTCGAACGGACAGGGGGCTTCCTACGAGCAGTACTTC. Its protein product is CASSSNGQGASYEQYF.

The chain recombines TRBV6-5 with TRBJ1-1; TRBD1 matches 8 bases. This CDR3 has 14 residues. Per the germline V gene, CDR1 is MNHEY and CDR2 is SVGAGI. V trimming: 5 bases; J trimming: 4 bases; junction bases outside the gene matches: 6. This CDR3 reads CASSMSQGATEAFF. CDR3 coding DNA: TGTGCCAGCAGTATGTCTCAGGGGGCCACTGAAGCTTTCTTT.

V gene TRBV19 combines with J gene TRBJ2-3, with D unclear. Germline loops: CDR1 LNHDA, CDR2 SQIVND (reference sequence). The ends were cut back, 5 bases at V and 1 base at J, with 1 base in the middle. The CDR3 length is 11 residues. DNA for the CDR3: TGTGCCAGTAGTCGCACAGATACGCAGTATTTT. Translating it yields CASSRTDTQYF.

V and J are TRBV5-5 and TRBJ1-4, with D uncertain. There are 15 residues in the CDR3. Germline V gives CDR1 SGHKS, CDR2 YYEKEE (reference sequence). Trimming shortened V by 4 bases and J by 8 bases, and 18 bases separated the two germline ends. The CDR3 loop reads CASSAEDNRSEKLFF. The DNA for the CDR3 is TGTGCCAGCAGCGCCGAAGATAACAGATCGGAAAAACTGTTTTTT.

The genes are TRBV4-3 and TRBJ1-2; possible D gene TRBD1, 6 bases. V was pared by 0 bases and J by 6 bases, with 11 bases between. The length of the CDR3 is 14 residues. From germline, CDR1 is LGHNA and CDR2 YSLEER. CDR3 sequence: CASSQETGRNGYTF. CDR3 bases: TGCGCCAGCAGCCAAGAAACAGGGCGTAATGGCTACACCTTC.